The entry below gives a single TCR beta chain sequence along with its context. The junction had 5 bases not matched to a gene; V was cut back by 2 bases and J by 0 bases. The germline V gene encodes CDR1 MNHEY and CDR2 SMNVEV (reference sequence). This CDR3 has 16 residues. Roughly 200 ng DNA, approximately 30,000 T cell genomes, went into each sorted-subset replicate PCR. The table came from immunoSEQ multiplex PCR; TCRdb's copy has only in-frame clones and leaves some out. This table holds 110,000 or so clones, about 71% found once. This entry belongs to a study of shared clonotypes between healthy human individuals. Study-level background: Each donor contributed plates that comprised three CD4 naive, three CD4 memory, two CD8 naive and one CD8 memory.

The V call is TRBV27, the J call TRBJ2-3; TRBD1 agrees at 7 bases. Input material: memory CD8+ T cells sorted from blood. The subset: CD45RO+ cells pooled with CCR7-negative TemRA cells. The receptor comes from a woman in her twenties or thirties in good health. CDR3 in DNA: TGTGCCAGCAGTTTAGGGGCAGGGGGTAGCACAGATACGCAGTATTTT. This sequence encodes CASSLGAGGSTDTQYF.